These 18 T cell receptor beta chains were sequenced from one sample in a study of cytomegalovirus exposure and HLA in healthy donors. Primers for the PCR totalled 60 Vbeta and 13 Jbeta. This table comes from immunoSEQ multiplex PCR, and its TCRdb copy is limited to in-frame clones, with some not included. The sample lists around 100,000 clones; 82% were seen once. Sequences were obtained from PBMCs. The source is a woman in her late teens or twenties in good health and CMV-seronegative.

About this clone itself: A junction boundary mismatches the germline segment, possibly from a read error. The chain is built from TRBV28 and TRBJ2-3, with a weak D call TRBD2 (7 bases). The CDR3 sequence is 15 residues long. Germline V CDR1 and CDR2: MDHEN, SYDVKM. The CDR3: CASCLGGALGDTQYF. The CDR3 DNA follows: TGTGCCAGCTGTTTAGGGGGGGCCCTTGGGGATACGCAGTATTTT.

The rearrangement uses TRBV5-8 and TRBJ2-1, with a tentative D call TRBD2 (5 bases). V lost 9 bases and J 0 bases, leaving 19 bases between the germline ends. Germline lookup yields CDR1 SGHTS and CDR2 YDEGEE. The CDR3 is 16 residues long. CDR3 sequence (DNA): TGTGCCAACCCAATCGTCCGGGGTAGCTCCTACAATGAGCAGTTCTTC. Its protein product is CANPIVRGSSYNEQFF.

The gene calls are TRBV19 and TRBJ1-5, with D perhaps TRBD1 (6 bases). V dropped 6 bases and J dropped 6 bases, with 24 bases sitting between them. Germline V CDR1 and CDR2: LNHDA, SQIVND (reference sequence). The CDR3 runs 17 residues. The chain's CDR3 is CASRGTPLAPFGQPQHF. The CDR3 coding sequence is TGTGCCAGTAGAGGGACACCACTTGCCCCTTTTGGTCAGCCCCAGCATTTT.

This chain joins TRBV2 and TRBJ2-5, with D maybe TRBD2 (6 bases). CDR1 is SNHLY, CDR2 FYNNEI, per germline. Trimming cost V 6 bases and J 4 bases, with 21 bases left between them. The CDR3 consists of 16 residues. The CDR3 loop is CASSINLGGRTETQYF. The CDR3 DNA reads as TGTGCCAGCAGCATCAACTTGGGGGGAAGGACAGAGACCCAGTACTTC.

The chain combines TRBV29-1 with TRBJ2-7; the D is unclear. CDR1 and CDR2 from the germline V gene are SQVTM and ANQGSEA. This CDR3 has 12 amino acids. The ends were cut back, 0 bases at V and 1 base at J, with 4 bases in the middle. The CDR3 loop is CSVEDGSYEQYF. The CDR3 DNA follows: TGCAGCGTTGAAGACGGTTCCTACGAGCAGTACTTC.

The V and J genes are TRBV6-5 and TRBJ1-3; no reliable D call. Germline loops: CDR1 MNHEY, CDR2 SVGAGI. Trimming stripped 6 bases from V and 0 bases from J, with 12 bases between. The CDR3 length is 15 residues. The CDR3 reads CASSPRTTSGNTIYF. The CDR3 DNA reads TGTGCCAGCAGCCCAAGAACAACCTCTGGAAACACCATATATTTT.

This clone has just one count. The chain couples TRBV27 to TRBJ2-7; 9 nucleotides line up with TRBD2. This CDR3 comprises 15 residues. Germline CDR1 is MNHEY and CDR2 is SMNVEV (reference sequence). J lost 2 bases, V lost 3 bases, and 5 bases had no gene match. The DNA for the CDR3 is TGTGCCAGCAGTTTGGTAGCGGGGGCCACCTACGAGCAGTACGTC. As protein: CASSLVAGATYEQYV.

The rearrangement links TRBV2 to TRBJ2-7; D is possibly TRBD1 (5 bases). Germline assignment: CDR1 SNHLY and CDR2 FYNNEI. The CDR3 covers 11 residues. Trimming stripped 6 bases from V and 3 bases from J, with 6 bases between. The DNA for the CDR3 is TGTGCCAGCAGGCAGGGCTACGAGCAGTACTTC. Amino acid sequence: CASRQGYEQYF.

The chain uses TRBV11-3 and TRBJ1-1, with 9 bases that match TRBD1. The germline V gene encodes CDR1 SGHNT and CDR2 YENEEA. This CDR3 contains 15 residues. V lost 1 base, J lost 6 bases, and 6 bases stayed unmatched. The CDR3 bases are TGTGCCAGCAGCTTAGCGGGGACAGGGTTACCTGAAGCTTTCTTT. Translating it yields CASSLAGTGLPEAFF.

This clone was seen more than once but under ten times. V gene TRBV11-3 combines with J gene TRBJ2-1; TRBD2 matches at 11 bases. Germline V gene lookup returns CDR1 SGHNT and CDR2 YENEEA. V shed 5 bases and J 3 bases; nucleotides not matched to a gene: 6. The CDR3 is 16 amino acids. CDR3 DNA sequence: TGTGCCAGCAGCGCAGGGCTAGCGGGAGGCTACAATGAGCAGTTCTTC. It specifies CASSAGLAGGYNEQFF. The full variable domain, with the rest looked up from reference TRBV11-3 and TRBJ2-1, is EAGVVQSPRYKIIEKKQPVAFWCNPISGHNTLYWYLQNLGQGPELLIRYENEEAVDDSQLPKDRFSAERLKGVDSTLKIQPAELGDSAVYLCASSAGLAGGYNEQFFGPGTRLTVL.

This chain connects TRBV30 to TRBJ1-4; D is uncertain. V lost 2 bases and J 7 bases, leaving 23 bases between the germline ends. This CDR3 is built from 17 residues. Germline V gives CDR1 GTSNPN, CDR2 SVGIG (reference sequence). CDR3 in amino acids: CAWSSGFSRMGGEKLFF. The CDR3 nucleotides read TGTGCCTGGAGTTCTGGGTTCTCACGAATGGGAGGTGAAAAACTGTTTTTT.

This chain uses TRBV28 with TRBJ1-1; D is ambiguous. The CDR3 length is 12 residues. The germline V and J ends were trimmed by 6 bases and 4 bases, with 9 bases remaining between them. The germline CDR1 and CDR2 sequences are MDHEN and SYDVKM. CDR3: CASSRRGTEAFF. CDR3 DNA: TGTGCCAGCAGCAGGCGGGGCACTGAAGCTTTCTTT.

The chain links TRBV6-5 to TRBJ1-1; the match to TRBD1 covers 7 bases. V lost 6 bases to trimming and J lost 0 bases; unmatched junction nucleotides: 1. Germline values: CDR1 MNHEY, CDR2 SVGAGI. This CDR3 spans 13 amino acids. CDR3 protein: CASRGQMNTEAFF. CDR3 bases: TGTGCCAGCAGGGGACAGATGAACACTGAAGCTTTCTTT.

V usage is TRBV19 and J usage is TRBJ2-5; D remains ambiguous. The CDR3 covers 15 residues. CDR1 LNHDA and CDR2 SQIVND come from the germline V gene (reference sequence). The V gene lost 5 bases and the J gene lost 0 bases, with 13 bases spanning the gap. CDR3 in DNA: TGTGCCAGTAGTTGGGCATCTATAAACCAAGAGACCCAGTACTTC. Encoded protein: CASSWASINQETQYF.

The CDR3 sequence: CASSEWTGRDPYEAFF. DNA of the CDR3: TGTGCCAGCAGCGAATGGACAGGACGGGACCCATATGAAGCTTTCTTT. The V call is TRBV5-6, the J call TRBJ1-1; 7 bases match TRBD1. CDR1 and CDR2 (germline): SGHDT, YYEEEE. Unmatched junction bases numbered 16, after V lost 4 bases and J lost 7 bases. The CDR3 spans 16 residues.

The genes are TRBV19 and TRBJ2-3, with a weak D call TRBD2 (5 bases). The germline CDR1 and CDR2 sequences are LNHDA and SQIVND (reference sequence). This CDR3 region has 14 residues. Trimming removed 5 bases at V and 5 bases at J, with 14 bases between. This CDR3 is CASSPSNSRDTQYF. For the CDR3, the DNA is TGTGCCAGTAGTCCTAGCAACTCCAGAGATACGCAGTATTTT. Variable domain in full (rest from reference TRBV19 and TRBJ2-3): DGGITQSPKYLFRKEGQNVTLSCEQNLNHDAMYWYRQDPGQGLRLIYYSQIVNDFQKGDIAEGYSVSREKKESFPLTVTSAQKNPTAFYLCASSPSNSRDTQYFGPGTRLTVL.

V usage is TRBV7-2 and J usage is TRBJ1-1, with unresolved D. From germline, CDR1 is SGHTA and CDR2 FQGNSA. This CDR3 comprises 15 residues. V dropped 4 bases and J dropped 0 bases, with 12 bases sitting between them. The CDR3 loop reads CASSSQSVLNTEAFF. The DNA of the CDR3 is TGTGCCAGCAGCTCCCAAAGCGTTCTGAACACTGAAGCTTTCTTT.

The chain uses TRBV11-2 and TRBJ1-1, with TRBD1 as a possible D gene (5 bases). V shed 5 bases and J shed 8 bases, with 12 bases lying between them. The germline gives CDR1 SGHAT, CDR2 FQNNGV. This CDR3 has 12 residues. The CDR3 DNA follows: TGTGCCAGCAGCCCGCGTAACAGGGAAGCTTTCTTT. Translation gives CASSPRNREAFF.